This T cell receptor (beta chain) is drawn from a study of shared clonotypes between healthy human individuals. V was pared by 3 bases and J by 2 bases, with 11 bases of the junction left unmatched. Germline CDR1 reads SGHAT; CDR2 reads FQNNGV. This CDR3 region has 18 residues. Measured with immunoSEQ multiplex PCR; TCRdb has only the in-frame clones, and not every one. The table records approximately 500,000 clones, over 75% of them present only once. This sequence originates from a middle-aged woman in good health. Some clones in this sample may be carry-over from other donors' samples. The chain joins TRBV11-2 to TRBJ2-1, with TRBD2 matching 9 bases. Sequenced input: PBMCs. The CDR3 bases are TGTGCCAGCAGCTTGAGAACTAGCGGGCCTCCTACCTACAATGAGCAGTTCTTC. Its protein is CASSLRTSGPPTYNEQFF.